This T cell receptor (beta chain) was sequenced during a study of response to subunit inactivated influenza vaccine. From the RT-PCR reads, TCRdb called clonotypes with MiXCR, one entry per CDR3 protein. Counted here are around 530,000 distinct CDR3 sequences, approximately 12% occurring once; the ten biggest clones make up 10% to 13%. This clonotype has just a few counts. Its specificity is unknown. The CDR3 has 15 residues. The germline V and J ends were trimmed by 5 bases and 4 bases, with 18 bases remaining between them. The germline CDR1 and CDR2 sequences are MNHNS and SASEGT. General study findings and limits: Few new T cells, the authors suggested, are recruited by each seasonal influenza vaccination.

The TCR originated in a man aged 50 or older who received an inactivated influenza vaccine. The genes are TRBV6-1 and TRBJ2-7; D is unclear. The sequenced sample was PBMCs from blood, obtained on the day of vaccination. CDR3 sequence: CASSPRPAWSYEQYF. The DNA of the CDR3 is TGTGCCAGCAGTCCCCGACCCGCTTGGTCGTACGAGCAGTACTTC.